A selection of T cell receptor beta chains follows, all from one sample in a study of blood T cell repertoires in COVID-19. TCRdb keeps only in-frame clones here, not all; method: immunoSEQ multiplex PCR. The data contain around 290,000 clones, 70% to 90% of them singletons. Sequencing input: peripheral blood. Source of these receptors: a woman in her 70s with COVID-19, enrolled during active disease. The CDR3 runs from the conserved cysteine through the conserved F or W. The D gene is left open where the match is weak. Size is stated for part of the rows, as once, few or many counts, or as a class when the clone is expanded.

>TRBD1|TRBV24-1|.|TRBJ2-5
TGTGCCACCAGTGAAACGACAGGGGCAGGGAAAGAGACCCAGTACTTC
CATSETTGAGKETQYF
>TRBD1|TRBV19|.|TRBJ2-2
TGTGCCAGCAACGACAGGGAAAATCCAAACGGGGAGCTGTTTTTT
CASNDRENPNGELFF
>.|TRBV7-3|.|TRBJ2-7
TGTGCCAGCAGCTTCGGGGGGCACTCCTACGAGCAGTACTTC
CASSFGGHSYEQYF
>TRBD1|TRBV24-1|few|TRBJ1-3
TGTGCCACCGCACCCTTGGGAGACAGGGAATTAAACACCATATATTTT
CATAPLGDRELNTIYF
>TRBD1|TRBV3-1/TRBV3-2|.|TRBJ2-1
TGTGCCAGCAGCCAAGAGACAGGGGCAGGGGAGCAGTTCTTC
CASSQETGAGEQFF
>TRBD2|TRBV3-1/TRBV3-2|.|TRBJ2-7
TGTGCCAGCAGCCAGAGCGGGGGGGTCAGCGAGCAGTACTTC
CASSQSGGVSEQYF
>TRBD1|TRBV30|few|TRBJ2-7
TGTGCCTGGAGTGTTAGGGACAGGGGGCACGAGCAGTACTTC
CAWSVRDRGHEQYF
>.|TRBV4-3|once|TRBJ2-1
TGCGCCAGCAGCCAAGATCAAGGGGTCTACAATGAGCAGTTCTTC
CASSQDQGVYNEQFF
>.|TRBV5-1|.|TRBJ2-2
TGCGCCAGCAGCTTGCTAGGACTCCGCACCGGGGAGCTGTTTTTT
CASSLLGLRTGELFF
>TRBD2|TRBV6-5|.|TRBJ2-5
TGTGCCAGCAGAGTCCTAGCGGGGGGGCGAGAGACCCAGTACTTC
CASRVLAGGRETQYF
>.|TRBV5-6|once|TRBJ2-7
TGTGCCAGCAGCGACAGCTACGAGCAGTACTTC
CASSDSYEQYF
>.|TRBV4-3|few|TRBJ1-1
TGCGCCAGCAGCCAAGGACAGATGAACACTGAAGCTTTCTTT
CASSQGQMNTEAFF
>.|TRBV2|once|TRBJ1-1
TGTGCCAGCAGTGTAGGAGATCTGAACACTGAAGCTTTCTTT
CASSVGDLNTEAFF
>.|TRBV5-8|.|TRBJ1-1
TGTGCCAGCAGCCCGCAGGGATCTGAAGCTTTCTTT
CASSPQGSEAFF
>.|TRBV6-2/TRBV6-3|.|TRBJ2-1
TGTGCCAGCAGTTATGGGCCCTATAACAAAGTTCCGTTCTTC
CASSYGPYNKVPFF
>.|TRBV7-3|once|TRBJ2-5
TGTGCCAGCAGCCCGGGGGACCAACAAGAGACCCAGTACTTC
CASSPGDQQETQYF
>TRBD2|TRBV19|.|TRBJ2-7
TGTGCCAGTAGTACAATAGCGGGGGGGATCTACGAGCAGTACTTC
CASSTIAGGIYEQYF
>.|TRBV4-1|.|TRBJ2-1
TGCGCCAGCAGCCAAGATCCCACGGGCAATGAGCAGTTCTTC
CASSQDPTGNEQFF
>TRBD1|TRBV24-1|.|TRBJ1-5
TGTGCCACCAGTGAATCCGACAGGGATTATCAGCCCCAGCATTTT
CATSESDRDYQPQHF
>.|TRBV28|.|TRBJ1-2
TGTGCCACCGTCATAGGGGCAGAATATGGCTACACCTTC
CATVIGAEYGYTF
>.|TRBV5-1|.|TRBJ1-1
TGCGCCAGCAGCACCGGAGGAGAGAACACTGAAGCTTTCTTT
CASSTGGENTEAFF
>.|TRBV9|.|TRBJ2-6
TGTGCCAGCAGCCCCCTTACAGGGTTACGCTCTGGGGCCAACGTCCTGACTTTC
CASSPLTGLRSGANVLTF